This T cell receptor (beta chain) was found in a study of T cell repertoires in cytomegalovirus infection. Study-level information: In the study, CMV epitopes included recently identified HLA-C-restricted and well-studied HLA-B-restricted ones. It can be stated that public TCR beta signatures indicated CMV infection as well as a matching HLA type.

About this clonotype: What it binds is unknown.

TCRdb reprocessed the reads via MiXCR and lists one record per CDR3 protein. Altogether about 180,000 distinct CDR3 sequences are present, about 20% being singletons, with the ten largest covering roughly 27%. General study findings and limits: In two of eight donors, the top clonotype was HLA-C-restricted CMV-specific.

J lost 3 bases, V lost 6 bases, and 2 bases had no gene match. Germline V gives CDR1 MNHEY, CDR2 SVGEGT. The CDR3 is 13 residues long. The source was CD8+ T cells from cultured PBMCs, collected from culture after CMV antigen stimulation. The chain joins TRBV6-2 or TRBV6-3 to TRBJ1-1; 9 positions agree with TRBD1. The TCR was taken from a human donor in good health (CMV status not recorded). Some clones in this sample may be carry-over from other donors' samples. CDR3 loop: CASRGTGHTEAFF. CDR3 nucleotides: TGTGCCAGCAGGGGGACAGGGCACACTGAAGCTTTCTTT.